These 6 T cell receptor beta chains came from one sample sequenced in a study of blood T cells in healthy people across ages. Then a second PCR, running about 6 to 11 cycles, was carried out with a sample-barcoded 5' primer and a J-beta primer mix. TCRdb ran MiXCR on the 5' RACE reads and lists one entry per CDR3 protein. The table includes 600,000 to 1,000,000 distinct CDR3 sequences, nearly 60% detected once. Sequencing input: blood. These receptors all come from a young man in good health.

Here the CDR3 DNA reads TGTGCCAGCAGTATACAGGGGACCTACACCGGGGAGCTGTTTTTT. It codes for CASSIQGTYTGELFF. The chain recombines TRBV28 with TRBJ2-2; TRBD1 matches 7 bases. The junction had 6 bases not matched to a gene; V was cut back by 5 bases and J by 3 bases. The CDR3 loop spans 15 amino acids. The germline CDR1 and CDR2 sequences are MDHEN and SYDVKM.

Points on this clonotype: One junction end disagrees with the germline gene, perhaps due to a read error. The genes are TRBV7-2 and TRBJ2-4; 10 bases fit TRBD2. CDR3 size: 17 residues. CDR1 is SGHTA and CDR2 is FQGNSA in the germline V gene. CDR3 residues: CVSSPEGGLATKNIQYF. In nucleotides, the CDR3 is TGTGTCAGCAGCCCTGAGGGGGGACTAGCGACAAAAAACATTCAGTACTTC.

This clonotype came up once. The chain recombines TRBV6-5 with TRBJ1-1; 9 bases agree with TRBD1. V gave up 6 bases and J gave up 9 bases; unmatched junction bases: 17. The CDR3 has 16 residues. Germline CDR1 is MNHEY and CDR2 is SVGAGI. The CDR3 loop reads CASRNLPGQGAGQAFF. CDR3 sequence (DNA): TGTGCCAGCAGGAACCTTCCGGGACAGGGAGCGGGACAAGCTTTCTTT.

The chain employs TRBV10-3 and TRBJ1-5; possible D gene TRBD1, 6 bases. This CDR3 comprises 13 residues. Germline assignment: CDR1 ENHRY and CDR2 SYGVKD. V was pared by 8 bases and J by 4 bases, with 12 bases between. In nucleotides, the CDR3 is TGTGCCATCGGGGGGGCGGAAAATCAGCCCCAGCATTTT. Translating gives CAIGGAENQPQHF.

The CDR3 sequence: CASSLRRVVSTDTQYF. CDR3 nucleotides: TGTGCCAGCAGCTTGAGGAGGGTTGTAAGCACAGATACGCAGTATTTT. This rearrangement joins TRBV5-6 to TRBJ2-3; D perhaps matches TRBD2 (6 bases). This CDR3 spans 16 amino acids. Germline V lookup: CDR1 SGHDT, CDR2 YYEEEE. Trimming pared 1 base from V and 0 bases from J, leaving 12 bases between.

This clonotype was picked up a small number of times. The CDR3 here is CSAQRTEVFTQYF. The CDR3 DNA sequence: TGCAGTGCTCAGCGGACAGAGGTCTTTACTCAGTACTTC. The chain uses TRBV20-1 and TRBJ2-4; a weak D match, TRBD1 (6 bases). V lost 5 bases and J 12 bases, leaving 20 bases between the germline ends. CDR1 and CDR2 (germline): DFQATT, SNEGSKA (reference sequence). The CDR3 extends over 13 amino acids.